This T cell receptor (beta chain) was obtained from a study of regulatory T cells in long-lasting Graves disease. Time point here: persistent/refractory GD, antithyroid drugs over 5 years with positive TRAb. Extracted RNA from PBMCs served as the source of the TCR library. Arm-PCR of CDR3 regions and iRepertoire HTBI primers were used to build TCR beta libraries. TCRdb re-called the multiplex PCR reads through MiXCR, storing one row per CDR3 protein. Among 450,000 or so distinct CDR3 sequences listed, less than 25% were seen once. Germline V CDR1 and CDR2: MNHEY, SMNVEV (reference sequence). There are 15 residues in the CDR3. V dropped 11 bases and J dropped 1 base, with 21 bases sitting between them.

The chain combines TRBV27 with TRBJ2-7; D may be TRBD1 (6 bases). The receptor comes from a female donor with Graves disease. This sample comprised peripheral blood mononuclear cells (PBMCs), obtained when the disease was refractory, from a patient treated with antithyroid drugs. CDR3 residues: CASALIAQGSYEQYF. In nucleotides, the CDR3 is TGTGCCTCAGCCCTAATCGCACAGGGATCCTACGAGCAGTACTTC.